Presented here are 5 T cell receptor beta chains from one specimen sequenced in a study of control samples from healthy donors and cancer patients. The repertoire was sequenced with immunoSEQ multiplex PCR; TCRdb's copy has only in-frame clones and lacks some. The sample shows 120,000 to 150,000 clones, about 91% of them seen only once. Sequences were obtained from blood. These receptors were collected from a man aged 30-40 years in good health.

The V and J genes are TRBV10-2 and TRBJ1-4; D not resolved. Germline CDR1 WSHSY, CDR2 SAAADI. The V gene lost 0 bases and the J gene lost 10 bases, with 12 bases spanning the gap. The CDR3 has 14 residues. The CDR3 DNA reads TGCGCCAGCAGTGAGTCGGTAGGGAGTGTAAAACTGTTTTTT. This encodes CASSESVGSVKLFF.

The chain has TRBV6-4 and TRBJ2-1; 9 bases fit TRBD2. Looked up from germline, CDR1 is MRHNA and CDR2 is SNTAGT. CDR3 length equals 16 residues. V lost 0 bases and J lost 9; bases outside the gene matches: 9. CDR3 amino acids: CASSDSDGGGVREQFF. The CDR3 bases are TGTGCCAGCAGTGACTCGGATGGCGGGGGGGTACGTGAGCAGTTCTTC.

The DNA for the CDR3 is TGTGCCAGCAGCGTAGCTCCGGAAGACACCGGGGAGCTGTTTTTT. It is translated as CASSVAPEDTGELFF. The rearrangement links TRBV9 to TRBJ2-2; D is undetermined. CDR1 is SGDLS, CDR2 YYNGEE, per germline. This CDR3 contains 15 residues. Trimming shortened V by 0 bases and J by 3 bases, and 9 bases separated the two germline ends.

This chain joins TRBV28 and TRBJ1-2; D is possibly TRBD1 (5 bases). Germline assignment: CDR1 MDHEN and CDR2 SYDVKM. Trimming removed 2 bases at V and 2 bases at J, with 12 bases between. There are 15 residues in the CDR3. The CDR3 nucleotides read TGTGCCAGCAGTTTACGATGGACACCAAACTATGGCTACACCTTC. Residues: CASSLRWTPNYGYTF.

The rearrangement joins TRBV6-1 to TRBJ1-2, with D unclear. The V end was cut by 3 bases, the J end by 8 bases, with 10 bases between. The V gene's germline CDR1 is MNHNS and CDR2 SASEGT. CDR3 size: 12 residues. CDR3 sequence: CASSEAGRGYTF. The CDR3 coding sequence is TGTGCCAGCAGTGAGGCAGGACGGGGCTACACCTTC.